The T cell receptor (beta chain) described here comes from a study of control samples from healthy donors and cancer patients. Only in-frame clones appear in the TCRdb table, and some are missing; sequencing was by immunoSEQ multiplex PCR. The sample has about 150,000 clones, 85% to 90% seen once; the top ten hold approximately 1.6%. The CDR3 is 13 residues long. Per the germline V gene, CDR1 is MDHEN and CDR2 is SYDVKM. V lost 5 bases to trimming and J lost 7 bases, with 9 bases between them. This TCR came from a man aged 18 to 35 in good health. The material sequenced was blood. The V call is TRBV28, the J call TRBJ1-6; the D is unclear. CDR3: CASSGVLNSPLHF. CDR3 coding DNA: TGTGCCAGCAGTGGAGTGCTGAATTCACCCCTCCACTTT.